Listed here is a single T cell receptor (beta chain). The antigen is undetermined. Second doses were pooled across both intervals (about 4 or about 12 weeks). These data belong to a study of T cell responses to AZD1222 COVID-19 vaccine. Study-wide points: Recipients of two AZD1222 doses showed rising Spike-specific TCR breadth and depth. Targeting of unmutated variant regions was reportedly seen in nearly half of spike-specific TCRs.

Trimming cost V 6 bases and J 3 bases, with 6 bases left between them. The CDR3 totals 12 residues. The germline V gene has CDR1 KGHDR and CDR2 SFDVKD. Using immunoSEQ multiplex PCR, the repertoire was profiled, and TCRdb retains in-frame clones only, with some absent. There are about 120,000 clones in the sample; about 93% occur only once, and 5% lies in the top ten. V and J are TRBV24-1 and TRBJ2-3, with D maybe TRBD2 (5 bases). The source was peripheral blood, collected 28 days after the second AZD1222 dose. This TCR derives from an adult who received the AZD1222 COVID-19 vaccine. The CDR3 is CATSSGTDTQYF. In DNA form, the CDR3 reads TGTGCCACCAGTTCGGGAACAGATACGCAGTATTTT.